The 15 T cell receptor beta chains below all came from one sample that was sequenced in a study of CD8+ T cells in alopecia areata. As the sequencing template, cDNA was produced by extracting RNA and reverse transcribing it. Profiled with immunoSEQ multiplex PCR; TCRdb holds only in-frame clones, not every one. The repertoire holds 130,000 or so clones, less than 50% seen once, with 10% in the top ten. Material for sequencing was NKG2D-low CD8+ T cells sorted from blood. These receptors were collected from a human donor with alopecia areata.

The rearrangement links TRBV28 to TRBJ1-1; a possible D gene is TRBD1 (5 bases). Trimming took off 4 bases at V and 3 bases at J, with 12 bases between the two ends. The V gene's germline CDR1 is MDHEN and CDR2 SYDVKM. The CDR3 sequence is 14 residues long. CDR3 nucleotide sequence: TGTGCCAGCAGTTCGAGGGGCGGTGACACTGAAGCTTTCTTT. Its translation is CASSSRGGDTEAFF.

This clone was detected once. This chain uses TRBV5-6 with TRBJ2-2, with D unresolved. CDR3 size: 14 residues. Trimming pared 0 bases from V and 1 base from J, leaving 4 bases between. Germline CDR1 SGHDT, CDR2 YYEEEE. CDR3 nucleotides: TGTGCCAGCAGCTTGGGAGAGAACACCGGGGAGCTGTTTTTT. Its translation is CASSLGENTGELFF.

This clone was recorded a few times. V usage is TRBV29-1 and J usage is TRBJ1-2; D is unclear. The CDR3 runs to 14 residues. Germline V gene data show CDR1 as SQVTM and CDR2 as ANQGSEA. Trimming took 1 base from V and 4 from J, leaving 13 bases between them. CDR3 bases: TGCAGCGTTGAAGCCTCTCAGGCACTCTATGGCTACACCTTC. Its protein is CSVEASQALYGYTF.

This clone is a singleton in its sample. The CDR3 reads CASSFGTGVTEQYF. CDR3 nucleotides: TGCGCCAGCAGCTTCGGGACAGGGGTAACCGAGCAGTACTTC. The rearrangement joins TRBV5-1 to TRBJ2-7; 10 bases are shared with TRBD1. In germline, CDR1 is SGHRS, CDR2 YFSETQ. There are 14 residues in the CDR3. The V and J ends lost 2 bases and 6 bases, in that order; junction bases with no gene match: 5.

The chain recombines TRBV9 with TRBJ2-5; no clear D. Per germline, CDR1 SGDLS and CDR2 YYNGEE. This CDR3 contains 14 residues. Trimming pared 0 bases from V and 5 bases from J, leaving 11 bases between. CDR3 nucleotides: TGTGCCAGCAGCGTAGATGGAGTATCGGAGACCCAGTACTTC. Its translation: CASSVDGVSETQYF. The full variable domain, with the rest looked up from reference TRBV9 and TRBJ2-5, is DSGVTQTPKHLITATGQRVTLRCSPRSGDLSVYWYQQSLDQGLQFLIQYYNGEERAKGNILERFSAQQFPDLHSELNLSSLELGDSALYFCASSVDGVSETQYFGPGTRLLVL.

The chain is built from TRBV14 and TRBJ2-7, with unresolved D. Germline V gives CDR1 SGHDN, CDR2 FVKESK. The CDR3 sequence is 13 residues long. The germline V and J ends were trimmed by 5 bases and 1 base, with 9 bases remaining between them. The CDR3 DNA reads TGTGCCAGCAGCTCTCAAGAGTCCTACGAGCAGTACTTC. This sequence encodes CASSSQESYEQYF.

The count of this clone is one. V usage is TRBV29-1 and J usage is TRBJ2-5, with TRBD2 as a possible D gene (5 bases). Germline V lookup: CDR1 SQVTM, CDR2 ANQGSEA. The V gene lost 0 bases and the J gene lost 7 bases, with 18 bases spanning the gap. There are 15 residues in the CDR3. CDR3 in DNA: TGCAGCGTTGAAGAGTCGGGTCAGACTACGTGGACCCAGTACTTC. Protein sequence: CSVEESGQTTWTQYF. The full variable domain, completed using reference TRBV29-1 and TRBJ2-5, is SAVISQKPSRDICQRGTSLTIQCQVDSQVTMMFWYRQQPGQSLTLIATANQGSEATYESGFVIDKFPISRPNLTFSTLTVSNMSPEDSSIYLCSVEESGQTTWTQYFGPGTRLLVL.

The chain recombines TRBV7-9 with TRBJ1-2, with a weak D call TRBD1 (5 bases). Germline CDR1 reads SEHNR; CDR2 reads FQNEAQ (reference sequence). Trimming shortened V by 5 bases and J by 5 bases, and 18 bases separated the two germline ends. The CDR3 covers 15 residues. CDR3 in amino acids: CASSDRDRIGYGYTF. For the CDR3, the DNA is TGTGCCAGCAGCGACCGGGACCGGATAGGGTATGGCTACACCTTC.

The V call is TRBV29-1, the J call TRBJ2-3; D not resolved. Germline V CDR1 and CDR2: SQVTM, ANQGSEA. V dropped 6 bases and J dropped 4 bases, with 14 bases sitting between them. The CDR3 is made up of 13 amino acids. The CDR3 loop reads CSVPPVQPDTQYF. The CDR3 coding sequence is TGCAGCGTCCCCCCAGTCCAGCCAGATACGCAGTATTTT.

Here the CDR3 DNA reads TGTGCCTGGAGCTCGACAGGGGGGATCACAGATACGCAGTATTTT. It yields the protein CAWSSTGGITDTQYF. This rearrangement joins TRBV30 to TRBJ2-3; TRBD1 matches 9 bases. J gave up 2 bases and V 3 bases, and 6 bases lay outside the gene matches. The germline V gene has CDR1 GTSNPN and CDR2 SVGIG (reference sequence). This CDR3 spans 15 amino acids.

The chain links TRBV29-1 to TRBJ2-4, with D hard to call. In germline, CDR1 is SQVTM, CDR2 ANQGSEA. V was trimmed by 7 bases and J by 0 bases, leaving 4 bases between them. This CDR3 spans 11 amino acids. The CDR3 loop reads CSAPAKNIQYF. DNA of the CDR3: TGCAGCGCCCCAGCCAAAAACATTCAGTACTTC.

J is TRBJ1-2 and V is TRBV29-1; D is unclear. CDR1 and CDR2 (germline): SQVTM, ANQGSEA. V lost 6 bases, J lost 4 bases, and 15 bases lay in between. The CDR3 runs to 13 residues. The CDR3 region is CSVGTEIIYGYTF. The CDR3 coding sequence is TGCAGCGTCGGCACAGAGATTATCTATGGCTACACCTTC. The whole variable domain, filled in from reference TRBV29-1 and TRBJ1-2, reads SAVISQKPSRDICQRGTSLTIQCQVDSQVTMMFWYRQQPGQSLTLIATANQGSEATYESGFVIDKFPISRPNLTFSTLTVSNMSPEDSSIYLCSVGTEIIYGYTFGSGTRLTVV.

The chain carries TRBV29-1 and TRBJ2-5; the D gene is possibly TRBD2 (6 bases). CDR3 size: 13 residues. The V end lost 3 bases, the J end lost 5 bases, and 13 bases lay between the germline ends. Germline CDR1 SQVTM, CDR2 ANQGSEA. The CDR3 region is CSVDWRGGETQYF. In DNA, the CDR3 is TGCAGCGTTGATTGGCGTGGGGGGGAGACCCAGTACTTC.

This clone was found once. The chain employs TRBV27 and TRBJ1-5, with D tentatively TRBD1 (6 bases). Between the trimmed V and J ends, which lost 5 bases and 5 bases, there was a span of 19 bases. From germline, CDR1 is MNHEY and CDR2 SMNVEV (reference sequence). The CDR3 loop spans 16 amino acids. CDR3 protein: CASSTTGTGGDQPQHF. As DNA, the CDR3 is TGTGCCAGCAGTACCACCGGGACCGGGGGCGATCAGCCCCAGCATTTT.

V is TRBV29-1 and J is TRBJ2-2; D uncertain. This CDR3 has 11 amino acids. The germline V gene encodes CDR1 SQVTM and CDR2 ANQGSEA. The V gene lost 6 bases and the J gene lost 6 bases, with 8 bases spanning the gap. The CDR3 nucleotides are TGCAGCGTCCGGCTTGCCGGGGAGCTGTTTTTT. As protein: CSVRLAGELFF.